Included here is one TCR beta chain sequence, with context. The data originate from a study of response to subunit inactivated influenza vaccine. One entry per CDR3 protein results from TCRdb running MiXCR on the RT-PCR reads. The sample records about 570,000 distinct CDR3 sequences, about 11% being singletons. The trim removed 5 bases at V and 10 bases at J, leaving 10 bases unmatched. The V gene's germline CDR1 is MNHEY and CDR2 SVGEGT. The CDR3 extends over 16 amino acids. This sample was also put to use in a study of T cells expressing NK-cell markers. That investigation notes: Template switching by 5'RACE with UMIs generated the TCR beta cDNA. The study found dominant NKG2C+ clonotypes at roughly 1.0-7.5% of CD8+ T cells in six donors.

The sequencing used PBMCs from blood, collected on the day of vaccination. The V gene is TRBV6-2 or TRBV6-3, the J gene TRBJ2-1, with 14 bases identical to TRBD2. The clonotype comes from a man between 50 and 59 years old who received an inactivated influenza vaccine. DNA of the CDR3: TGTGCCAGCAGTCGACCAAGGACTAGCGGGAGGTTCGAGCAGTTCTTC. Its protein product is CASSRPRTSGRFEQFF.